What follows are 2 T cell receptor beta chains derived from one specimen sequenced in a study of blood T cell repertoires in COVID-19. Using immunoSEQ multiplex PCR, the repertoire was profiled, and TCRdb retains in-frame clones only, with some absent. The sample comprises hundreds of thousands of clones, around 89% of which are singletons, and approximately 9.4% rests with the top ten. The sequenced material came from PBMCs or T cells enriched from blood (not recorded which). These receptors all come from a woman aged 40 to 50 who had recovered from COVID-19.

The chain has TRBV7-9 and TRBJ2-3; possibly TRBD1 for D (6 bases). Deletions cut 11 bases from V and 6 bases from J, with 24 bases between. Per germline, CDR1 SEHNR and CDR2 FQNEAQ (reference sequence). This CDR3 has 15 amino acids. The CDR3: CASFLGGRLSDTQYF. In DNA, the CDR3 is TGTGCCTCCTTCCTTGGGGGCCGGTTAAGCGATACGCAGTATTTT.

V gene TRBV12-3 or TRBV12-4 combines with J gene TRBJ2-1; 7 bases are a match to TRBD1. This CDR3 has 11 residues. V dropped 5 bases and J dropped 14; count of bases not matched to a gene: 6. The CDR3, as DNA: TGTGCCAGCAGTGTTGGACAGGTAAAGTTCTTC. Residues: CASSVGQVKFF.